This T cell receptor (beta chain) was sequenced in a study of molecular identifiers for immune sequencing clone quantification. The wider study: Replicate RNA from roughly 21,000 or 96,000 naive CD8 T cells formed five aliquots; four were sequenced. Study outcomes and limitations: Spiked-in Jurkat TCR RNA corresponding to one cell was reported as detectable against more than 750,000 naive cells. Clones that had above 20 RNA copies took up over 99% of effector molecules but under 1% in naive cells.

Investigators produced naive CD8 libraries from approximately 20,000 to 1,000,000 sorted cells, drawing on 10%, 30% or 50% RNA. Ten or more counts support this clonotype. Its antigen remains unknown. TCRdb reprocessed the PCR reads with MiXCR, giving one entry per CDR3 protein. The repertoire includes around 460,000 distinct CDR3 sequences, roughly 25% of them detected once, and around 0.8% sits in the top ten. The V end was cut by 3 bases, the J end by 1 base, with 10 bases between. This CDR3 spans 15 amino acids. Germline assignment: CDR1 SGHAT and CDR2 FQNNGV. This TCR was recovered from a human donor in good health. Some libraries in this study had Jurkat cell RNA spiked in. Sequencing was performed on naive CD8+ T cells from blood, with Jurkat cell RNA spiked in. Described subset: FACS-sorted CD8+CD4-CCR7+CD45RA+ naive T cells. The chain employs TRBV11-2 and TRBJ2-4, with a weak D call TRBD2 (6 bases). CDR3 bases: TGTGCCAGCAGCTTGTTGGCGGGGGCCAAAAACATTCAGTACTTC. Translation: CASSLLAGAKNIQYF.